This TCR beta chain was documented in a study of cytomegalovirus exposure and HLA in healthy donors (dated 2017 in TCRdb). A note on the overall study: In an earlier analysis of some 550 of the donors, 276 Gb of sequence data and 100 million or so unique TCR beta sequences from about 179 million T cells were reported. To study patterns of TCR occurrence, a later analysis re-analyzed previously published TCR beta repertoires from several hundred donors and added high-resolution HLA genotyping. Approximately 300 gigabases of sequencing data and approximately 91 million unique TCR sequences made up an early release that covered about 640 HLA-typed donors. Because of strong linkage in the cohort, five DR-DQ haplotypes were treated as single units for association and clustering. A later genetic analysis used genome-wide SNP genotypes for about 65% of the 666 donors, treating that subset as a discovery cohort. Of the 300 to 450 genotyped donors, 81% were placed in the genetic ancestry cluster associated with self-reported Caucasian donors. Both class I and class II loci were covered by HLA typing, at four-digit resolution. Typing coverage varied by locus: roughly 620-640 donors for A, B, C, DRB1 and DQB1; roughly 560 for DQA1; about 570 for DPA1; around 450 for DPB1. The study used immunosequencing to profile the T cell repertoires of several hundred subjects and linked those repertoires to cytomegalovirus serostatus. Among roughly 370 genotyped donors of the cohort, an average of approximately 230,000 unique TCR beta nucleotide sequences were sequenced per donor, around 20% of them non-productive. High-throughput TCR immunosequencing, statistical association of individual TCRs with disease status, and machine learning were combined to predict cytomegalovirus infection status. The study aimed to test whether signatures of past pathogen exposure could be identified by cataloging public T cell receptors. To decide whether each TCR beta V gene segment behaved as functional or pseudogenic, an earlier analysis of approximately 590 of the donors relied on high-throughput TCR beta sequencing. In addition to the first cohort of 500 to 850 subjects, a separate validation cohort of 120 different subjects was used. The later analysis used no new phenotypic data to find candidate immune exposures, relying instead on TCR beta sequences and their occurrence across donors. Donor age, sex, ethnicity and CMV serostatus were collected together with the repertoire data. Every discovery cohort repertoire had been produced on one sequencing platform.

General conclusions and limits of the study: A total of some 180 TCR beta chains were listed by the study as associated with cytomegalovirus. The sequencing pipeline was judged likely to have produced a cluster of highly shared sequence variants as a technical artifact. When HLA alleles, especially DR and DQ, strongly co-occurred, TCR associations were difficult to assign to individual alleles. In an earlier analysis of about 600 of the donors, most TCR beta V segments appeared in productive rearrangements about 87% or about 30% of the time, broadly matching IMGT annotations. In both the original and validation cohorts, the classifier was reported to diagnose cytomegalovirus status with high specificity and sensitivity. Linkage disequilibrium might explain the correlated functional status among segregating V segments, but an unknown experimental factor could not be ruled out. Because HLA typing was missing for some donors at each locus, association tests included only the typed subset. In this cohort, only TCR beta chains were sequenced, and detectable features were limited by the absence of alpha or paired-chain data. Several of the top co-occurrence clusters appeared to be linked to parvovirus B19, influenza, CMV and Epstein-Barr virus, according to a later analysis. A later analysis found that TCR association rates varied across HLA loci, with DRB1 alleles showing the most associated TCRs and HLA-C alleles the fewest. Across donors, most TCR sequences were observed very rarely, whereas some public TCRs were present in many individuals. Compared with the roughly 600-donor mean, donors in an Asian-associated ancestry cluster had fewer N-insertions in productive TCRs, according to a later genetic analysis. At a false discovery rate of 0.05, a later analysis linked under 20,000 TCR beta sequences to specific HLA alleles. Over 15 rarely observed V segments, including chromosome 9 orphons, were excluded from the earlier analysis of about 610 of the donors because counts were too low. The authors suggested that the approach could potentially be extended to other disease states and immunological phenotypes. A later analysis found that HLA-associated TCR beta chains were more clonally expanded and had lower generation probabilities than equally common non-associated chains. A further reported finding was that TCR beta sequences accurately predicted the HLA-A and HLA-B alleles for most subjects in the first cohort. A later genetic analysis associated a missense DCLRE1C variant with V-gene and J-gene trimming of TCR beta chains, and an independent cohort replicated the association. Presence/absence analyses assumed roughly uniform sequencing depth across donors, an assumption that may not hold. A later analysis found that most CMV-associated TCR beta chains appeared HLA-restricted, with HLA associations seemingly driven largely by CMV exposure. A few of the identified cytomegalovirus-associated TCR beta chains were confirmed in vitro to be specific for cytomegalovirus antigens. Some IMGT-functional V segments, including TRBV6-2 and TRBV6-3, could not be told apart with the 87-base-pair reads, so those segments were excluded. Immune exposure information for the cohort was limited to CMV serostatus.

The library was obtained by the immunoSEQ multiplex PCR assay. The multiplex PCR relied on a mix of 60 forward primers for TCR Vbeta segments and 13 reverse primers for TCR Jbeta segments. The CDR3 region of rearranged TCR beta genes was amplified from genomic DNA by a multiplex PCR assay. The Illumina HiSeq System was used to sequence the amplified TCR beta libraries as 87-base-pair reads. As for the original processing: A later analysis tallied 70 million to 100 million unique TCR beta chains across the 666 repertoires, and about 10 million of those chains were shared by two or more donors. To remove PCR and sequencing errors, raw reads were error-corrected and collapsed into unique sequences using a nearest-neighbor algorithm that merged closely related sequences. To assign V, D and J gene segments, CDR3 sequences were aligned to IMGT reference sequences. Each retained sequence needed at least a six-nucleotide match to both a V gene segment and a J gene segment. A rearrangement was called productive if the CDR3 had no stop codons and remained in frame with V and J, and every other rearrangement was called non-productive. Following IMGT convention, CDR3 was defined as the stretch from the second conserved V-encoded cysteine to the conserved J-encoded phenylalanine. Sequences without an unambiguous match to a single V gene segment were excluded from the earlier analysis of about 600 of the donors. An earlier analysis of approximately 590 of the donors classified V segments as functional when productive rearrangements were above 56.7% and as segregating when the standard deviation between donors was above 5%. To diagnose cytomegalovirus status from the catalog of TCR beta chain sequences, a statistical classification framework was built. A later analysis assigned V and J genes by comparing TCR nucleotide sequences with IMGT/GENE-DB human TR gene sequences. In a later analysis, CDR3 sequences and most-parsimonious VDJ recombination scenarios were assigned using the TCRdist pipeline. In a later analysis, every TCR beta chain was defined by the combination of its CDR3 amino acid sequence and its V-gene family, and reads without a unique V-gene family were dropped. In a later analysis, around 650 highly shared, low-generation-probability nucleotide sequences were removed to address suspected cross-contamination and a sequencing artifact. In a later analysis, a clonal expansion index was calculated for each public chain from normalized within-repertoire ranks of inferred template counts. In a later analysis, generation probabilities were computed with a VDJ recombination model fitted to out-of-frame rearrangements, and the resulting probabilities were checked against IGoR. A later analysis scored TCR-TCR, TCR-HLA and TCR-CMV co-occurrence with hypergeometric tests, applying a repertoire-size bias correction to TCR pairs. To estimate false discovery rates, a later analysis permuted the HLA or CMV assignments 20 times. In a later analysis, co-occurring TCRs were grouped using DBSCAN, and TCRdist sequence similarity was added for clustering within HLA-allele-positive subsets. Repertoires with fewer than 30,000 or more than 120,000 public chains were left out of co-occurrence clustering, as were four to six repertoires with anomalous nucleotide sharing. Held by TCRdb, this immuneACCESS table contains in-frame sequences only and omits some clones. Under half of the omission traces to an unresolved V gene where checked; the cause of the rest is unknown. V and J calls plus clone size are reproduced from that table; the DNA served to infer D and trimming. This sample holds around 150,000 clones; around four fifths were observed only once. The ten largest clones represent roughly 10% of the sample.

As concerns this clone: What antigen it recognizes has not been identified. No much larger clone exists at a distance of one base, and base qualities are not known.

The cohort comprised some 730 healthy bone marrow donors. At the time of sampling, every cohort member was nominally healthy, though immune exposures that went unrecorded were likely present. The donor tested CMV seropositive, placing the donor among the 289 seropositive members of the cohort. Every donor gave a peripheral blood sample, and the peripheral blood mononuclear cells from that sample were used for TCR beta sequencing. Genomic DNA was extracted from the blood cell samples with the Qiagen DNeasy Blood Extraction Kit. V and J are truncated by 5 bases and 4 bases respectively, leaving an intervening sequence of 15 bases. Taken from the germline V gene (reference sequence), the CDR1 and CDR2 loops are SEHNR and FQNEAQ. Spanning cysteine to phenylalanine, the CDR3 consists of 15 amino acids. Just CDR3 DNA is preserved here, 45 bases in frame from base 1.

The sequence was obtained from a man in his late teens or twenties in good health and CMV-seropositive. The source material was PBMCs. This chain is built from TRBV7-9 and TRBJ2-1, with the D gene not confidently named. The CDR3 sequence is CASSPVRLLYNEQFF. The DNA is TGTGCCAGCAGCCCAGTCAGGCTCTTGTACAATGAGCAGTTCTTC.